Following are 10 T cell receptor beta chains from one sample sequenced in a study of cytomegalovirus exposure and HLA in healthy donors. Using immunoSEQ multiplex PCR, the repertoire was profiled, and TCRdb retains in-frame clones only, with some absent. Of 90,000 to 130,000 clones listed, roughly nine tenths were seen once; the top ten hold under 2%. The sample taken for sequencing was PBMCs. The source of these receptors is a woman younger than 35 in good health and CMV-seronegative.

This chain joins TRBV5-6 and TRBJ2-5; possibly TRBD2 for D (6 bases). Trimming shortened V by 5 bases and J by 3 bases, and 14 bases separated the two germline ends. Per germline, CDR1 SGHDT and CDR2 YYEEEE. The CDR3 consists of 14 residues. This CDR3 reads CASRHPGGEETQYF. DNA for the CDR3: TGTGCCAGCAGACATCCGGGCGGGGAAGAGACCCAGTACTTC.

The DNA for the CDR3 is TGTGCCAGCTCACCGCAGGGGGCCGGGGAGCTGTTTTTT. Amino acids: CASSPQGAGELFF. J is TRBJ2-2 and V is TRBV18; TRBD1 aligns across 7 bases. The CDR3 covers 13 residues. Unmatched junction bases numbered 1, after V lost 3 bases and J lost 6 bases. Germline CDR1 and CDR2: KGHSH and LQKENI.

This clone was counted a few times. The J gene is TRBJ1-2, the V gene TRBV10-3; 7 bases fit TRBD1. The CDR3 has 17 residues. Looked up from germline, CDR1 is ENHRY and CDR2 is SYGVKD. V lost 0 bases and J lost 4; bases outside the gene matches: 11. CDR3 DNA sequence: TGTGCCATCAGTGAGTCGACAGGGTTACCCTCGGGCTATGGCTACACCTTC. It yields the protein CAISESTGLPSGYGYTF.

The rearrangement uses TRBV27 and TRBJ2-7, with TRBD2 matching over 10 bases. V lost 6 bases to trimming and J lost 6 bases; unmatched junction nucleotides: 5. CDR3 size: 13 residues. Germline V lookup: CDR1 MNHEY, CDR2 SMNVEV (reference sequence). The CDR3 loop reads CASRWASGSEQYF. CDR3 nucleotides: TGTGCCAGCAGGTGGGCTAGCGGGAGCGAGCAGTACTTC.

The V and J genes are TRBV28 and TRBJ2-7; D not certain. The CDR3 is 11 residues long. Germline CDR1 is MDHEN and CDR2 is SYDVKM. CDR3 residues: CATAASYEQYF. The CDR3 nucleotides read TGTGCTACGGCGGCCTCCTACGAGCAGTACTTC.

This clone showed up just a few times. V and J are TRBV7-9 and TRBJ1-6; tentative D call: TRBD1 (5 bases). With 4 bases removed from V and 8 bases from J, the gap between germline ends came to 9 bases. Germline loops: CDR1 SEHNR, CDR2 FQNEAQ (reference sequence). This CDR3 spans 13 amino acids. This chain's CDR3 is CASSSRADSPLHF. CDR3 nucleotide sequence: TGTGCCAGCAGCTCCAGGGCGGATTCACCCCTCCACTTT.

The chain recombines TRBV5-1 with TRBJ2-2; no firm D call. The V end lost 4 bases, the J end lost 3 bases, and 13 bases lay between the germline ends. The CDR3 contains 15 residues. Germline CDR1 and CDR2: SGHRS and YFSETQ. CDR3 amino acids: CASSPALVHTGELFF. CDR3 DNA sequence: TGCGCCAGCAGCCCCGCCCTAGTCCACACCGGGGAGCTGTTTTTT.

This chain uses TRBV6-5 with TRBJ2-2; the match to TRBD1 covers 7 bases. Trimming took 2 bases from V and 6 from J; bases not matched to a gene: 9. Germline CDR1 reads MNHEY; CDR2 reads SVGAGI. This CDR3 is built from 16 residues. CDR3 coding DNA: TGTGCCAGCAGTTACCTCCAACAGGGGAATGCCGGGGAGCTGTTTTTT. Encoded protein: CASSYLQQGNAGELFF.

The chain joins TRBV27 to TRBJ1-6; possibly TRBD1 for D (6 bases). The CDR3 totals 15 residues. The germline V gene encodes CDR1 MNHEY and CDR2 SMNVEV (reference sequence). With 5 bases removed from V and 10 bases from J, the gap between germline ends came to 18 bases. CDR3 sequence (DNA): TGTGCCAGCAGTCTATTACTCCGGGGGGCCTCACCCCTCCACTTT. Translated: CASSLLLRGASPLHF.

This chain joins TRBV7-3 and TRBJ2-2, with 7 bases aligning to TRBD2. CDR1 and CDR2 from the germline V gene are SGHTA and FQGTGA. Trimming cost V 5 bases and J 2 bases; bases outside gene matches: 5. The CDR3 is 15 residues long. The CDR3 protein is CASSPTSLNTGELFF. CDR3 coding DNA: TGTGCCAGCAGCCCGACTAGCTTAAACACCGGGGAGCTGTTTTTT.